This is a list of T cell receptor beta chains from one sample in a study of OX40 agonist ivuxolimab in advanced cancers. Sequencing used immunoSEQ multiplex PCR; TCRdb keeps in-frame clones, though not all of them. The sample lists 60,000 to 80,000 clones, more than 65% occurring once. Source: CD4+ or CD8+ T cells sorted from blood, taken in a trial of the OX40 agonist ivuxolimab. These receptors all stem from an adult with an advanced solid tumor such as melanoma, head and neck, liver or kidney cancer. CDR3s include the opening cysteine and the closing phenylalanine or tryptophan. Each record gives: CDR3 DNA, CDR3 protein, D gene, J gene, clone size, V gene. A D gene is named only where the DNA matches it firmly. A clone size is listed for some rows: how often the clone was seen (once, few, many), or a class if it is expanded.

TGTGCCAGCAGCGCCGAGGGGGGGAGCTCTGGAAACACCATATATTTT,CASSAEGGSSGNTIYF,-,TRBJ1-3,-,TRBV9
TGTGCCAGCAGTCCAGACACGAACCAGTACGAGCAGTACTTC,CASSPDTNQYEQYF,-,TRBJ2-7,-,TRBV6-6
TGTGCCAGCTCACCTTCCGCTGCCGGGGAGCAGTACTTC,CASSPSAAGEQYF,-,TRBJ2-7,-,TRBV18
TGTGCCAGCAGCTTAGCGCTGGGGGTTCTACAAGCTTTCTTT,CASSLALGVLQAFF,-,TRBJ1-1,few,TRBV7-9
TGTGCCAGCAGCCAAACAACAGGGGGCGTTTCGTGGGAGCAGTACTTC,CASSQTTGGVSWEQYF,TRBD1,TRBJ2-7,-,TRBV5-4
TGCAGTGCGGACGACTACAATGAGCAGTTCTTC,CSADDYNEQFF,-,TRBJ2-1,once,TRBV20-1
TGTGCCAGCAGCTCACCGGGACAGGGATCCAAAAACATTCAGTACTTC,CASSSPGQGSKNIQYF,TRBD1,TRBJ2-4,-,TRBV5-4
TGTGCCACGACGCCCGACAGCTCTGGGGCCAACGTCCTGACTTTC,CATTPDSSGANVLTF,-,TRBJ2-6,-,TRBV5-4
TGTGCCAGCAGTGAAGCGTCCGGGGGAGAGACCCAGTACTTC,CASSEASGGETQYF,-,TRBJ2-5,once,TRBV2
TGTGCCAGCAGCTTAGGAAACGGGTATGGCTACACCTTC,CASSLGNGYGYTF,-,TRBJ1-2,-,TRBV11-2
TGCAGCGTTGAAGGGACAGGAGTTTATGGCTACACCTTC,CSVEGTGVYGYTF,TRBD1,TRBJ1-2,-,TRBV29-1
TGTGCCAGCAGTTCGAGGGGAGGGAAAAACGAGCAGTACTTC,CASSSRGGKNEQYF,TRBD2,TRBJ2-7,-,TRBV2
TGCGCCAGCAGCCCCTCTGGACTAGCGGACTACAATGAGCAGTTCTTC,CASSPSGLADYNEQFF,TRBD2,TRBJ2-1,-,TRBV5-1
TGTGCCAGCAGTGGAAGGACAGAGACCGGGGAGCTGTTTTTT,CASSGRTETGELFF,-,TRBJ2-2,-,TRBV2
TGTGCCAGTAGTATTGACAGGGTTAGAACCGGGGAGCTGTTTTTT,CASSIDRVRTGELFF,TRBD1,TRBJ2-2,-,TRBV19
TGTGCCAGGATCAATCAGCCCCAGCATTTT,CARINQPQHF,-,TRBJ1-5,-,TRBV19
TGTGCCAGCAGCCGACACGGGCCCACGGAAACTGAAGCTTTCTTT,CASSRHGPTETEAFF,-,TRBJ1-1,-,TRBV7-9
TGTGCCTGGAGTAGAGACAGGGGGTATCAGCCCCAGCATTTT,CAWSRDRGYQPQHF,TRBD1,TRBJ1-5,-,TRBV30
TGCGCCAGCAGCCAAGTTTCAAGGGACCTCCTGAGCTACACCTTC,CASSQVSRDLLSYTF,-,TRBJ1-2,-,TRBV4-3
TGTGCCAGCAGCCAAGTTCTAGGACAGGGGAATGAAAAACTGTTTTTT,CASSQVLGQGNEKLFF,TRBD1,TRBJ1-4,-,TRBV4-2
TGCAGCGTTGAGGCTAGCGGTGGCACAGATACGCAGTATTTT,CSVEASGGTDTQYF,TRBD2,TRBJ2-3,-,TRBV29-1
TGTGCCAGCAGTTTAAAGGTACCGATGTTTGTGAGGACAGGGGGCAAGGGCTATGGCTACACCTTC,CASSLKVPMFVRTGGKGYGYTF,TRBD1,TRBJ1-2,-,TRBV27
TGTGCCAGCAGCCAGTTTGGGGGCCCGGGGTACAATGAGCAGTTCTTC,CASSQFGGPGYNEQFF,-,TRBJ2-1,-,TRBV7-8
TGTGCCAGCAGTTACTCGTCGGCCGCGCCCCAGCATTTT,CASSYSSAAPQHF,-,TRBJ1-5,-,TRBV6-5
TGTGCCAGCAGTAGCGGGGGGGTCAATGAGCAGTTCTTC,CASSSGGVNEQFF,TRBD2,TRBJ2-1,few,TRBV6-4
TGTGCCAGCACAGCTGACAGGGGGTTTGGGAATGGCTACACCTTC,CASTADRGFGNGYTF,TRBD1,TRBJ1-2,once,TRBV2
TGTGCCAGCGGGCGGGGAGCTTCTCGGCAGTACTTC,CASGRGASRQYF,-,TRBJ2-7,-,TRBV6-1
TGTGCCAGCAGCTTAAGCGGGGGCACAGATACGCAGTATTTT,CASSLSGGTDTQYF,-,TRBJ2-3,few,TRBV7-3
TGTGCCAGCAGCTTAAATGTGGGGGCTACTGAAGCTTTCTTT,CASSLNVGATEAFF,-,TRBJ1-1,once,TRBV11-2
TGTGCCAGCACCTTGAACCCCCAGGGTGCCGCAGCGAATGAGCAGTTCTTC,CASTLNPQGAAANEQFF,-,TRBJ2-1,-,TRBV11-2
TGCGCCAGCAGCATCCTCCCGGGGGCGGAAAACATTCAGTACTTC,CASSILPGAENIQYF,-,TRBJ2-4,-,TRBV5-1
TGTGCCAGCAGTCCCCTGACAGGGGCCGCTAACTATGGCTACACCTTC,CASSPLTGAANYGYTF,TRBD1,TRBJ1-2,-,TRBV27
TGTGCCAGCAGCTTAGCCATCGAGCAGTACTTC,CASSLAIEQYF,-,TRBJ2-7,-,TRBV7-3
TGTGCCAGTAGTATGCCGGGACAGAGAGAAAAACTGTTTTTT,CASSMPGQREKLFF,TRBD1,TRBJ1-4,-,TRBV19
TGTGCCAGCTCACCGGATTTGGAGACCCAGTACTTC,CASSPDLETQYF,-,TRBJ2-5,-,TRBV18
TGTGCCAGCAGCTCCCTCCGGGACATCAACACCGGGGAGCTGTTTTTT,CASSSLRDINTGELFF,-,TRBJ2-2,-,TRBV7-9
TGTGCCAGCAGTCTACCAGCCAGCGGGGAGACCCAGTACTTC,CASSLPASGETQYF,-,TRBJ2-5,-,TRBV28
TGTGCCAGCAGCGAAACTAGCGGGGGATCCTACGAGCAGTACTTC,CASSETSGGSYEQYF,TRBD2,TRBJ2-7,-,TRBV7-6
TGTGCCAGCAGCAACCCCAAGGTGTGTGAGGGAGTTAATAAGTCCTACGAGCAGTACTTC,CASSNPKVCEGVNKSYEQYF,-,TRBJ2-7,-,TRBV21-1
TGTGCCAGCTCACCCTCACCGACAGCGAGCACAGATACGCAGTATTTT,CASSPSPTASTDTQYF,-,TRBJ2-3,-,TRBV18
TGTGCCATCAGTGCACAGGGGGCCTCTGGGGCCAACGTCCTGACTTTC,CAISAQGASGANVLTF,TRBD1,TRBJ2-6,-,TRBV10-3
TGTGCCAGCAGCCAAGAAGTAAGCCTACAATCCTACGAGCAGTACTTC,CASSQEVSLQSYEQYF,-,TRBJ2-7,-,TRBV4-2
TGCGCCAGCAGCTTGGCCGGAGACACAACTACCTTATACAATGAGCAGTTCTTC,CASSLAGDTTTLYNEQFF,-,TRBJ2-1,-,TRBV5-1
TGTGCCAGCAGTGAGTCTAGCGGGGGCCCCGGGGAGCTGTTTTTT,CASSESSGGPGELFF,TRBD2,TRBJ2-2,-,TRBV6-1
TGCAGCGTCCACAGGGGCTCTAACTATGGCTACACCTTC,CSVHRGSNYGYTF,TRBD1,TRBJ1-2,medium-sized,TRBV29-1
TGTGCCAGCAGTGGACAGGGGAATGGCTACACCTTC,CASSGQGNGYTF,TRBD1,TRBJ1-2,-,TRBV2
TGTGCCAGCAGTGATTACCCAGGGGGAGATAACTATGGCTACACCTTC,CASSDYPGGDNYGYTF,TRBD1,TRBJ1-2,few,TRBV6-4
TGCGCCAGCAGTGAGTCTGGGACAGGGGGACAGAATACGCAGTATTTT,CASSESGTGGQNTQYF,TRBD1,TRBJ2-3,few,TRBV10-1
TGTGCCAGCATTAAACAGGGGAGCAATGAGCAGTTCTTC,CASIKQGSNEQFF,TRBD1,TRBJ2-1,-,TRBV6-5
TGTGCCTCAACTGGCCCACTGAACACTGAAGCTTTCTTT,CASTGPLNTEAFF,-,TRBJ1-1,-,TRBV25-1
TGTGCCAGCAGTTTATCGAGGTTAAACCCTGAAGCTTTCTTT,CASSLSRLNPEAFF,-,TRBJ1-1,-,TRBV27